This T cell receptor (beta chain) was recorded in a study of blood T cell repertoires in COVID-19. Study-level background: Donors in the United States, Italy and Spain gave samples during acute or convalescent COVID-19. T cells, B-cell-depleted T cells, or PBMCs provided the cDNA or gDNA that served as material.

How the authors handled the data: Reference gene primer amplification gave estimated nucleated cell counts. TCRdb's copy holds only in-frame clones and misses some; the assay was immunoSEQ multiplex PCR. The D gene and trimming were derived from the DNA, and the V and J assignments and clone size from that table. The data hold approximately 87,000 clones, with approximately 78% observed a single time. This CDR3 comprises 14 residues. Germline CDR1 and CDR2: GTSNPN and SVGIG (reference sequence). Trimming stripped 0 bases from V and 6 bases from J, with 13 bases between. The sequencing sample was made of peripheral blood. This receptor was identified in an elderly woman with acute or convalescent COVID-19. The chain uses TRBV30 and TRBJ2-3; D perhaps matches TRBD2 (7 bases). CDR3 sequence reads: CAWSVRRGGDTQYF. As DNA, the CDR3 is TGTGCCTGGAGTGTACGAAGGGGGGGGGATACGCAGTATTTT. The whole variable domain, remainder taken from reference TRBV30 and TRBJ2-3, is SQTIHQWPATLVQPVGSPLSLECTVEGTSNPNLYWYRQAAGRGLQLLFYSVGIGQISSEVPQNLSASRPQDRQFILSSKKLLLSDSGFYLCAWSVRRGGDTQYFGPGTRLTVL.